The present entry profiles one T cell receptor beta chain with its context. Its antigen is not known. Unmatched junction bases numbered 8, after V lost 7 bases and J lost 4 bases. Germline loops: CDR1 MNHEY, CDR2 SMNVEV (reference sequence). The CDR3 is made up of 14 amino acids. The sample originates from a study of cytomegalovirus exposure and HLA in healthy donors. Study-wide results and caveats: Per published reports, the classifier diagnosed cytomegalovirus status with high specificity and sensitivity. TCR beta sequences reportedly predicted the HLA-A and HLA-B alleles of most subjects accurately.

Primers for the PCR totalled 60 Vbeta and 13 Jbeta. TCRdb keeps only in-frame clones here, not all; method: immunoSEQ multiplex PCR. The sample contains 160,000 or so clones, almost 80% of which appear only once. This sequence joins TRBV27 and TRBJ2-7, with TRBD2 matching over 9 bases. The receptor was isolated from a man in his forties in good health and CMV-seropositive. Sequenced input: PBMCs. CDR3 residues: CASNRVAGAYEQYF. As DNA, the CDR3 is TGTGCCAGCAATAGGGTAGCGGGAGCTTACGAGCAGTACTTC.